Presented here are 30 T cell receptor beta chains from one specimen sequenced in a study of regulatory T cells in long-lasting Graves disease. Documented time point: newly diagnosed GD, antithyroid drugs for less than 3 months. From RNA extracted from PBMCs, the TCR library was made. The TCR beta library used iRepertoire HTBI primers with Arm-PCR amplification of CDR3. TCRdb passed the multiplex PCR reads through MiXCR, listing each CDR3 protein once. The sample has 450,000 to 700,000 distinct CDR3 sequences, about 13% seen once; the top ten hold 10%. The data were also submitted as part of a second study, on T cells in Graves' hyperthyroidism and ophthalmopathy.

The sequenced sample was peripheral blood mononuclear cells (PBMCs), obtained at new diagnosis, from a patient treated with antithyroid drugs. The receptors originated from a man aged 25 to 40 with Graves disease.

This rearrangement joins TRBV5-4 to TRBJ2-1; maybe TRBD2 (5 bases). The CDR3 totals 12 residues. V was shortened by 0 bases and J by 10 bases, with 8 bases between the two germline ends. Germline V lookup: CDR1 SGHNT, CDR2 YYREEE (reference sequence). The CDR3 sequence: CASSLDGVEQFF. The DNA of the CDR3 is TGTGCCAGCAGCTTGGACGGGGTGGAGCAGTTCTTC.

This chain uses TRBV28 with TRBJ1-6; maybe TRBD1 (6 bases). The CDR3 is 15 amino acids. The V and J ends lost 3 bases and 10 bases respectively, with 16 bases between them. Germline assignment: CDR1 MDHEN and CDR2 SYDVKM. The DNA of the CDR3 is TGTGCCAGCAGTTTCGGTGGGGGGCTTGGATCACCCCTCCACTTT. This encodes CASSFGGGLGSPLHF.

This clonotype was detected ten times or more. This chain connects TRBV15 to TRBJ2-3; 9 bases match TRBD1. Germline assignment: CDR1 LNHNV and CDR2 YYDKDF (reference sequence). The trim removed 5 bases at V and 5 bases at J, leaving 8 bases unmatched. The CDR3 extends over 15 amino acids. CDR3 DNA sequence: TGTGCCACCAGCGTCCGGGACAGGGAACAAGATACGCAGTATTTT. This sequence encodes CATSVRDREQDTQYF.

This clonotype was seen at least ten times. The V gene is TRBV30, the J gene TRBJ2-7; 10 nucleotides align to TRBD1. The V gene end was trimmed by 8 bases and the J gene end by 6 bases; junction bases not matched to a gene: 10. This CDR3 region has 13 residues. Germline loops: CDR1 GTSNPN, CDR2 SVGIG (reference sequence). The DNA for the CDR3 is TGTGCCCGCAGCCGGGACAGGGGTCGCGAGCAGTACTTC. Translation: CARSRDRGREQYF.

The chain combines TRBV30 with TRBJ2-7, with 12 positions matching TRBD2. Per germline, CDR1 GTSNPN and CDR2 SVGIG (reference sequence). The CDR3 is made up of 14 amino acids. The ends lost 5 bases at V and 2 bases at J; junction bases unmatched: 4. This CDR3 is CAWARLAGAYEQYF. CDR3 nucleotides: TGTGCCTGGGCCAGACTAGCGGGGGCCTACGAGCAGTACTTC. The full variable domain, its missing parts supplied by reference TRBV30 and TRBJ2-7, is SQTIHQWPATLVQPVGSPLSLECTVEGTSNPNLYWYRQAAGRGLQLLFYSVGIGQISSEVPQNLSASRPQDRQFILSSKKLLLSDSGFYLCAWARLAGAYEQYFGPGTRLTVT.

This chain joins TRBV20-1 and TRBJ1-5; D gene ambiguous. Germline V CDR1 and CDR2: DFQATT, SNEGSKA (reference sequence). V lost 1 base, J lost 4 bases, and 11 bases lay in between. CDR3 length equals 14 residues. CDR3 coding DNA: TGCAGTGCTAGAGTAGGGTTTGCAAATCAGCCCCAGCATTTT. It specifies CSARVGFANQPQHF.

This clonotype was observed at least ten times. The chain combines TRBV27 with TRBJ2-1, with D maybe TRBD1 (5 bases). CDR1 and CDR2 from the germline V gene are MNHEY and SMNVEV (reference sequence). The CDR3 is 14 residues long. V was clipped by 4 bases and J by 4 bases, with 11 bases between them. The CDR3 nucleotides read TGTGCCAGCAGTTCTACAGGTTATTACAATGAGCAGTTCTTC. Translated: CASSSTGYYNEQFF.

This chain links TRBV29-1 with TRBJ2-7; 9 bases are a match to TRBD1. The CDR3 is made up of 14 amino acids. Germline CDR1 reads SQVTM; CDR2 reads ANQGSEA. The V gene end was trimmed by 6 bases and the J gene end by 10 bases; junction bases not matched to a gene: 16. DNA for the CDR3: TGCAGCGTCGAGCCGGGACAGGGTCAACTAGGACAGTACTTC. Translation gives CSVEPGQGQLGQYF.

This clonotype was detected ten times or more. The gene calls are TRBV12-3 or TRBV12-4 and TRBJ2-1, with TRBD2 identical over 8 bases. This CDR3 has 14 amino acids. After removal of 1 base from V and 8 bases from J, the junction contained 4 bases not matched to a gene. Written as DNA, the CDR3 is TGTGCCAGCAGTTTAGAGCGGGAGTATTATGAGCAGTTCTTC. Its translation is CASSLEREYYEQFF.

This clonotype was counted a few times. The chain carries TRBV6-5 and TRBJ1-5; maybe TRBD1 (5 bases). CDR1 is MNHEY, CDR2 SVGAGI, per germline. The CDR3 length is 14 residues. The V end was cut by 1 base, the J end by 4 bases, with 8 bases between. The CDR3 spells CASSYLGPNQPQHF. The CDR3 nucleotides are TGTGCCAGCAGTTACTTGGGGCCAAATCAGCCCCAGCATTTT.

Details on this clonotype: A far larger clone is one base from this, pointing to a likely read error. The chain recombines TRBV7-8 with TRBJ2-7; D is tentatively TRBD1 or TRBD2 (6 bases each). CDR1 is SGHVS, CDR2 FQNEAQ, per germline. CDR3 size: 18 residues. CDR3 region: CASSEGPGAVAVSYEQCF. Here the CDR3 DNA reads TGTGCCAGCAGTGAAGGCCCAGGGGCGGTAGCGGTCTCCTACGAGCAGTGCTTC.

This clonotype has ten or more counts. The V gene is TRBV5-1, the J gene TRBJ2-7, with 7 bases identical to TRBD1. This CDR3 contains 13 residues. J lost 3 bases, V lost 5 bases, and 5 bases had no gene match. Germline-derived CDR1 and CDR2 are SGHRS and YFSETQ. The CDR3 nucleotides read TGCGCCAGCAGAAGGGACAGAAACTACGAGCAGTACTTC. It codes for CASRRDRNYEQYF. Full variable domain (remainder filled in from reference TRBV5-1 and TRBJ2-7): KAGVTQTPRYLIKTRGQQVTLSCSPISGHRSVSWYQQTPGQGLQFLFEYFSETQRNKGNFPGRFSGRQFSNSRSEMNVSTLELGDSALYLCASRRDRNYEQYFGPGTRLTVT.

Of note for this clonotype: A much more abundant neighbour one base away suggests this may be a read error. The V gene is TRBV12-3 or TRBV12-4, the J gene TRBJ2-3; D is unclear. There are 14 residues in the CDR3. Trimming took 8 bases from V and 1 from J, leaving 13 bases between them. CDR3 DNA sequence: TGTGCCAGCGTACCCTTCTTGCGCACAGATACGCAGTATTTT. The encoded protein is CASVPFLRTDTQYF.

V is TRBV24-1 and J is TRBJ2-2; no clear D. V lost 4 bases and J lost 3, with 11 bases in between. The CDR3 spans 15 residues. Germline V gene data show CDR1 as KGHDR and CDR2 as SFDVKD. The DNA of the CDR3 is TGTGCCACCAGTGACGGTAAATACTACACCGGGGAGCTGTTTTTT. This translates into CATSDGKYYTGELFF.

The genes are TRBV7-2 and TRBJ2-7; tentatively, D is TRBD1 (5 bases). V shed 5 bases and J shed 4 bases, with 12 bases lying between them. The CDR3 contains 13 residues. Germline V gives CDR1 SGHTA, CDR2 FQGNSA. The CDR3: CASSQGPGYEQYF. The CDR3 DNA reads TGTGCCAGCAGCCAGGGCCCCGGTTACGAGCAGTACTTC.

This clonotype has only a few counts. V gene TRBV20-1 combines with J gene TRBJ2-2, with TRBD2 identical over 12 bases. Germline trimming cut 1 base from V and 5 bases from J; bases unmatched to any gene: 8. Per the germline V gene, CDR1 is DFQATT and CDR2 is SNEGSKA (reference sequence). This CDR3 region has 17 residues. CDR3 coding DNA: TGCAGTGCTAGAGCCCGACTAGCGGGAGAGAGAACCGGGGAGCTGTTTTTT. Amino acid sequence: CSARARLAGERTGELFF.

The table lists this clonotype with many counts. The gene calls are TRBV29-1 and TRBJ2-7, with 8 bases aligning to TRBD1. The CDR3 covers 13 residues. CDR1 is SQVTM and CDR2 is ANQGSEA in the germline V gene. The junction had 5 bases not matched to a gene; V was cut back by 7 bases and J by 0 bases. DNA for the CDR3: TGCAGCGCAACAGGGGGGACCTCCTACGAGCAGTACTTC. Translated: CSATGGTSYEQYF.

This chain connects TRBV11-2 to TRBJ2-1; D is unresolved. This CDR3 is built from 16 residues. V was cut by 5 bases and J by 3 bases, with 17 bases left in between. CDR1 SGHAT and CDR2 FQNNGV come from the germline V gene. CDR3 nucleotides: TGTGCCAGCAGCCCGGCATTCGTCTCAGTCTACAATGAGCAGTTCTTC. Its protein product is CASSPAFVSVYNEQFF.

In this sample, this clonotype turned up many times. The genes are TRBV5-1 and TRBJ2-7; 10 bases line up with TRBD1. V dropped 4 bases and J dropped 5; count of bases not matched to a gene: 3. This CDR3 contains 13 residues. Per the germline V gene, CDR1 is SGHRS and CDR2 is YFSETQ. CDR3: CASSGTGVNEQYF. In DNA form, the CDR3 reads TGCGCCAGCAGCGGGACAGGGGTAAACGAGCAGTACTTC.

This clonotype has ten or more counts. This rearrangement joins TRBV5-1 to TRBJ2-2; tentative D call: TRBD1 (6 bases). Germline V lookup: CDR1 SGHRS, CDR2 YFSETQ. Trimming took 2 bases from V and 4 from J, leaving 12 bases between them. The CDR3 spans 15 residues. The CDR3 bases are TGCGCCAGCAGCTTCAGGGGCTGGGGCACCGGGGAGCTGTTTTTT. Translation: CASSFRGWGTGELFF.

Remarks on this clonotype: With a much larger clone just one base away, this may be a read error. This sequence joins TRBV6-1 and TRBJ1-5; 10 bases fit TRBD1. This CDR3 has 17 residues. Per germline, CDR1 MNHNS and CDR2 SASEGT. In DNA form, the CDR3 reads TGTGCCAGCAGTGGATCTGACAGGGGGCGAAGCAATCAGTCCCAGCATTTT. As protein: CASSGSDRGRSNQSQHF.

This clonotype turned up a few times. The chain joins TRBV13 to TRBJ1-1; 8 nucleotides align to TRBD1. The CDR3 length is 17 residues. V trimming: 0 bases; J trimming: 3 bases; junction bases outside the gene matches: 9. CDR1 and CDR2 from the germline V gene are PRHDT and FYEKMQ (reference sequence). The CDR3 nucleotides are TGTGCCAGCAGCTTAGGAGGTGGCAGGGGGCCGTACACTGAAGCTTTCTTT. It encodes CASSLGGGRGPYTEAFF.

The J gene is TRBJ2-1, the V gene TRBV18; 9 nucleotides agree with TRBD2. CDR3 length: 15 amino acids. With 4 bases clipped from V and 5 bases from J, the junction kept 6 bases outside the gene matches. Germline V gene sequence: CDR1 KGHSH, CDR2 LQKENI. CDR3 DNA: TGTGCCAGCTCACTCGTAATAGCGGGAGACAATGAGCAGTTCTTC. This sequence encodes CASSLVIAGDNEQFF.

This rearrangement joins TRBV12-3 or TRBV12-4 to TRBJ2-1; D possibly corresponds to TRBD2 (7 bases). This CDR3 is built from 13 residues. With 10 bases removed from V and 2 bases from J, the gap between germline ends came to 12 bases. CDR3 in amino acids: CAIRGGTYNEQFF. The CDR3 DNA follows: TGTGCCATCAGGGGAGGGACCTACAATGAGCAGTTCTTC.

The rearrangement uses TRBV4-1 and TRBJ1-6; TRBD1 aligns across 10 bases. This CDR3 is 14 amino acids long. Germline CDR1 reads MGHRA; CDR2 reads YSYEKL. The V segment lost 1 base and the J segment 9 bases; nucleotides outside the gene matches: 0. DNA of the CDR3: TGCGCCAGCAGCCAAGGGACAGGGGGTTCACCCCTCCACTTT. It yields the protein CASSQGTGGSPLHF.

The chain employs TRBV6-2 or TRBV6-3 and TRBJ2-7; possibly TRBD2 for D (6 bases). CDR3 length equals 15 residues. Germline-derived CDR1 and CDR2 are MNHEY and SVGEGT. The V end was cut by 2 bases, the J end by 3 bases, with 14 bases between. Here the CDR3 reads CASSYVAANIYEQYF. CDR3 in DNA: TGTGCCAGCAGTTACGTAGCGGCGAACATCTACGAGCAGTACTTC.

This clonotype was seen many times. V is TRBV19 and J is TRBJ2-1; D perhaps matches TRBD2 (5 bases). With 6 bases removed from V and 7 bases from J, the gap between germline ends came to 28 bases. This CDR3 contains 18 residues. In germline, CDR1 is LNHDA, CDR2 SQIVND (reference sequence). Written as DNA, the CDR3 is TGTGCCAGTAGGGCGGGCTGGCTGCTGTACACCGGTAGGAATGAGCAGTTCTTC. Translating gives CASRAGWLLYTGRNEQFF. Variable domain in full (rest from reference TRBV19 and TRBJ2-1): DGGITQSPKYLFRKEGQNVTLSCEQNLNHDAMYWYRQDPGQGLRLIYYSQIVNDFQKGDIAEGYSVSREKKESFPLTVTSAQKNPTAFYLCASRAGWLLYTGRNEQFFGPGTRLTVL.

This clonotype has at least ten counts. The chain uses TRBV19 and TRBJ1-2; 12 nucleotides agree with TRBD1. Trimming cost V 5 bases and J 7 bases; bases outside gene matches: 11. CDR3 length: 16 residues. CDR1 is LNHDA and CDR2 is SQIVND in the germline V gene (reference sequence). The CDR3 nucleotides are TGTGCCAGTAGTTTTACCGGGACAGGGGGCGGTGGTGGCTACACCTTC. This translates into CASSFTGTGGGGGYTF.

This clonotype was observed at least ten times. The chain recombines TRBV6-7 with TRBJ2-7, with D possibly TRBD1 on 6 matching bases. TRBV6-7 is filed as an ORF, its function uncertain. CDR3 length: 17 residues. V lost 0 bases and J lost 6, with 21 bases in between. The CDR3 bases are TGTGCCAGCAGTTACTCGAAGTCGGTCGGCAGGGGCGGCGAGCAGTACTTC. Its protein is CASSYSKSVGRGGEQYF.

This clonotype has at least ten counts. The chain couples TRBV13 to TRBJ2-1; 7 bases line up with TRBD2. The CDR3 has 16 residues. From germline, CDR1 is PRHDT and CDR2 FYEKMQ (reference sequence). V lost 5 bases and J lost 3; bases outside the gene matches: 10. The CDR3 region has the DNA TGTGCCAGCAGCATGGGGGGGACGGCCCACTACAATGAGCAGTTCTTC. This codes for CASSMGGTAHYNEQFF.